The 27 T cell receptor beta chains below come from one sample, sequenced in a study of long-term antiretroviral therapy in people with HIV. Survey level was the resolution at which the v3.0 immunoSEQ assay ran. TCRdb's table, derived via immunoSEQ multiplex PCR, lists solely in-frame clones and lacks some. Here the sample spans about 35,000 clones, 80% to 85% being singletons. The material was unsorted PBMCs, obtained 1 year after starting antiretroviral therapy. The source is a man in his late teens or twenties with HIV.

V is TRBV4-2 and J is TRBJ1-2; possible D gene TRBD1, 5 bases. With 2 bases removed from V and 12 bases from J, the gap between germline ends came to 31 bases. The CDR3 has 18 residues. Germline V gene data show CDR1 as LGHNA and CDR2 as YNFKEQ. CDR3 in DNA: TGTGCCAGCAGCCAAAAAGGGACGGTCGGCCCGGGGGTTATTGTGGACACCTTC. It codes for CASSQKGTVGPGVIVDTF.

V is TRBV27 and J is TRBJ1-1; D not resolved. Trimming pared 0 bases from V and 0 bases from J, leaving 8 bases between. CDR1 is MNHEY and CDR2 is SMNVEV in the germline V gene (reference sequence). The CDR3 runs 15 residues. DNA of the CDR3: TGTGCCAGCAGTTTATCCTCCAACATGAACACTGAAGCTTTCTTT. Residues: CASSLSSNMNTEAFF.

The rearrangement joins TRBV11-3 to TRBJ2-3; weak D call: TRBD1 (5 bases). The CDR3 loop spans 16 amino acids. CDR1 is SGHNT and CDR2 is YENEEA in the germline V gene. Trimming took off 1 base at V and 0 bases at J, with 11 bases between the two ends. The CDR3 DNA follows: TGTGCCAGCAGCTTAGGGCAGGACACTAGCACAGATACGCAGTATTTT. Protein product: CASSLGQDTSTDTQYF.

The genes are TRBV28 and TRBJ1-4, with D hard to call. The CDR3 extends over 17 amino acids. CDR1 and CDR2 from the germline V gene are MDHEN and SYDVKM. The V and J ends lost 5 bases and 5 bases respectively, with 21 bases between them. CDR3 nucleotides: TGTGCCAGCAGTCCTGGACCCGGCTTTGGATTGAATGAAAAACTGTTTTTT. Protein: CASSPGPGFGLNEKLFF. Filled out from reference TRBV28 and TRBJ1-4, the complete variable domain reads DVKVTQSSRYLVKRTGEKVFLECVQDMDHENMFWYRQDPGLGLRLIYFSYDVKMKEKGDIPEGYSVSREKKERFSLILESASTNQTSMYLCASSPGPGFGLNEKLFFGSGTQLSVL.

The chain uses TRBV19 and TRBJ2-1; 8 positions match TRBD2. J gave up 0 bases and V 7 bases, and 5 bases lay outside the gene matches. The V gene's germline CDR1 is LNHDA and CDR2 SQIVND (reference sequence). CDR3 length: 15 amino acids. In DNA, the CDR3 is TGTGCCAGTATGGAGCGGGGGAGCTCCTACAATGAGCAGTTCTTC. Translation gives CASMERGSSYNEQFF.

V is TRBV18 and J is TRBJ1-1; perhaps TRBD1 as D (5 bases). This CDR3 has 16 residues. The germline V gene encodes CDR1 KGHSH and CDR2 LQKENI. V gave up 3 bases and J gave up 0 bases, with 14 bases separating them. The CDR3: CASSPPRVLMNTEAFF. CDR3 in DNA: TGTGCCAGCTCACCCCCCAGGGTGCTGATGAACACTGAAGCTTTCTTT.

J is TRBJ2-5 and V is TRBV7-9, with D maybe TRBD2 (7 bases). Gene TRBJ2-7 matches the end of the DNA better, so the J call may be wrong. This CDR3 has 13 amino acids. Germline V CDR1 and CDR2: SEHNR, FQNEAQ (reference sequence). In DNA form, the CDR3 reads TGTGCCAGCAGCTTAAGGGGGGGCCACGAGCAGTACTTC. This codes for CASSLRGGHEQYF.

This chain joins TRBV9 and TRBJ2-7, with 9 bases lining up with TRBD1. V lost 0 bases and J lost 7; bases outside the gene matches: 5. Germline V gene data show CDR1 as SGDLS and CDR2 as YYNGEE. CDR3 length equals 14 residues. This CDR3 is CASSVGTGEREQYF. Here the CDR3 DNA reads TGTGCCAGCAGCGTAGGGACAGGGGAGCGGGAGCAGTACTTC. The complete variable domain, with remaining parts taken from reference TRBV9 and TRBJ2-7, reads DSGVTQTPKHLITATGQRVTLRCSPRSGDLSVYWYQQSLDQGLQFLIQYYNGEERAKGNILERFSAQQFPDLHSELNLSSLELGDSALYFCASSVGTGEREQYFGPGTRLTVT.

The chain recombines TRBV27 with TRBJ1-1; D gene uncertain. The CDR3 totals 16 residues. Trimming cost V 2 bases and J 1 base, with 14 bases left between them. Per the germline V gene, CDR1 is MNHEY and CDR2 is SMNVEV (reference sequence). CDR3: CASSLDGASTNTEAFF. For the CDR3, the DNA is TGTGCCAGCAGTTTAGATGGTGCCAGTACGAACACTGAAGCTTTCTTT.

The chain carries TRBV5-6 and TRBJ2-7; D not certain. Trimming stripped 5 bases from V and 3 bases from J, with 12 bases between. Germline CDR1 is SGHDT and CDR2 is YYEEEE. The CDR3 extends over 13 amino acids. The DNA of the CDR3 is TGTGCCAGCAGTTCTGCGACCCGCTACGAGCAGTACTTC. It specifies CASSSATRYEQYF. The whole variable domain, remainder taken from reference TRBV5-6 and TRBJ2-7, is DAGVTQSPTHLIKTRGQQVTLRCSPKSGHDTVSWYQQALGQGPQFIFQYYEEEERQRGNFPDRFSGHQFPNYSSELNVNALLLGDSALYLCASSSATRYEQYFGPGTRLTVT.

This rearrangement joins TRBV5-1 to TRBJ1-1, with TRBD1 as a possible D gene (5 bases). Trimming took off 5 bases at V and 1 base at J, with 9 bases between the two ends. The germline V gene has CDR1 SGHRS and CDR2 YFSETQ. The CDR3 spans 13 residues. CDR3 nucleotides: TGCGCCAGCAGGGAGAGGGGGAACACTGAAGCTTTCTTT. This encodes CASRERGNTEAFF.

The chain links TRBV5-4 to TRBJ2-3, with D perhaps being TRBD1 or TRBD2 (5 bases each). Trimming left V 1 base short and J 5 bases short, with 11 bases between. Germline V gene sequence: CDR1 SGHNT, CDR2 YYREEE (reference sequence). This CDR3 is built from 14 residues. CDR3 amino acids: CASSLRGPEDTQYF. The CDR3 nucleotides are TGTGCCAGCAGCTTGCGGGGCCCTGAAGATACGCAGTATTTT. The full variable domain, its missing parts supplied by reference TRBV5-4 and TRBJ2-3, is ETGVTQSPTHLIKTRGQQVTLRCSSQSGHNTVSWYQQALGQGPQFIFQYYREEENGRGNFPPRFSGLQFPNYSSELNVNALELDDSALYLCASSLRGPEDTQYFGPGTRLTVL.

The chain joins TRBV4-1 to TRBJ2-3; D is perhaps TRBD1 (5 bases). This CDR3 region has 15 residues. The ends were cut back, 1 base at V and 3 bases at J, with 11 bases in the middle. Germline V gene sequence: CDR1 MGHRA, CDR2 YSYEKL. CDR3 region: CASSQVPDSTDTQYF. In DNA form, the CDR3 reads TGCGCCAGCAGCCAAGTACCCGACAGTACAGATACGCAGTATTTT.

The chain uses TRBV18 and TRBJ2-2, with 11 bases matching TRBD2. This CDR3 spans 18 amino acids. Germline-derived CDR1 and CDR2 are KGHSH and LQKENI. With 6 bases clipped from V and 1 base from J, the junction kept 10 bases outside the gene matches. The CDR3 DNA sequence: TGTGCCAGCTCCGGGGCTAGCGGGAGGACTCGGAACACCGGGGAGCTGTTTTTT. Protein sequence: CASSGASGRTRNTGELFF.

The chain links TRBV10-3 to TRBJ1-1; D gene unclear. The ends were cut back, 10 bases at V and 4 bases at J, with 13 bases in the middle. CDR3 size: 12 residues. Germline V gene lookup returns CDR1 ENHRY and CDR2 SYGVKD. The CDR3 region is CATGRKGTEAFF. The CDR3 bases are TGTGCCACCGGACGAAAGGGCACTGAAGCTTTCTTT.

V and J are TRBV6-1 and TRBJ1-1; D uncertain. V lost 2 bases to trimming and J lost 1 base, with 11 bases between them. This CDR3 spans 15 amino acids. In germline, CDR1 is MNHNS, CDR2 SASEGT. DNA for the CDR3: TGTGCCAGCAGTGAAACCCGACACCAGAACACTGAAGCTTTCTTT. Protein product: CASSETRHQNTEAFF.

The chain links TRBV15 to TRBJ1-6, with D unresolved. Germline CDR1 reads LNHNV; CDR2 reads YYDKDF (reference sequence). This CDR3 is 15 amino acids long. The V end lost 7 bases, the J end lost 10 bases, and 20 bases lay between the germline ends. The CDR3 nucleotides read TGTGCCACCACTTTTGAGGCAGGTTTGGGCTCACCCCTCCACTTT. Its translation: CATTFEAGLGSPLHF.

The chain recombines TRBV18 with TRBJ2-7; 9 bases line up with TRBD1. The CDR3 contains 15 residues. Germline CDR1 reads KGHSH; CDR2 reads LQKENI. The V and J ends lost 6 bases and 5 bases, in that order; junction bases with no gene match: 11. The CDR3 DNA sequence: TGTGCCAGCTCGCCTTCACAGGGGGCGACTCACGAGCAGTACTTC. It yields the protein CASSPSQGATHEQYF. Based on the CDR3 plus reference TRBV18 and TRBJ2-7, the full variable domain is NAGVMQNPRHLVRRRGQEARLRCSPMKGHSHVYWYRQLPEEGLKFMVYLQKENIIDESGMPKERFSAEFPKEGPSILRIQQVVRGDSAAYFCASSPSQGATHEQYFGPGTRLTVT.

This sequence joins TRBV28 and TRBJ1-5; the D is unclear. Trimming removed 3 bases from V and 1 base from J, with 10 bases in between. The germline gives CDR1 MDHEN, CDR2 SYDVKM. CDR3 length equals 15 residues. CDR3 region: CASSLRPPSNQPQHF. The DNA of the CDR3 is TGTGCCAGCAGTTTGCGACCCCCGAGCAATCAGCCCCAGCATTTT. Full variable domain (remainder filled in from reference TRBV28 and TRBJ1-5): DVKVTQSSRYLVKRTGEKVFLECVQDMDHENMFWYRQDPGLGLRLIYFSYDVKMKEKGDIPEGYSVSREKKERFSLILESASTNQTSMYLCASSLRPPSNQPQHFGDGTRLSIL.

This clone was observed a few times. V gene TRBV19 combines with J gene TRBJ1-6; no reliable D call. V was shortened by 3 bases and J by 9 bases, with 9 bases between the two germline ends. The CDR3 sequence is 13 residues long. CDR1 LNHDA and CDR2 SQIVND come from the germline V gene (reference sequence). The CDR3 sequence: CASSIEAISPLHF. CDR3 DNA sequence: TGTGCCAGTAGTATCGAGGCGATTTCACCCCTCCACTTT. Full variable domain (missing parts from reference TRBV19 and TRBJ1-6): DGGITQSPKYLFRKEGQNVTLSCEQNLNHDAMYWYRQDPGQGLRLIYYSQIVNDFQKGDIAEGYSVSREKKESFPLTVTSAQKNPTAFYLCASSIEAISPLHFGNGTRLTVT.

This chain joins TRBV10-2 and TRBJ2-5; 14 bases align to TRBD2. Germline CDR1 WSHSY, CDR2 SAAADI. V lost 0 bases and J lost 4; bases outside the gene matches: 7. This CDR3 comprises 18 residues. The CDR3 coding sequence is TGCGCCAGCAGTGAGTCTAGACTAGCGGGGGGGGCAGGAGAGACCCAGTACTTC. It yields the protein CASSESRLAGGAGETQYF.

CDR3 bases: TGTGCCACCAGCAGAGAAGGCCTTTACACTGAAGCTTTCTTT. This codes for CATSREGLYTEAFF. This chain links TRBV15 with TRBJ1-1; D is ambiguous. CDR3 length equals 14 residues. The V end was cut by 0 bases, the J end by 3 bases, with 8 bases between. Looked up from germline, CDR1 is LNHNV and CDR2 is YYDKDF (reference sequence).

The V and J genes are TRBV7-3 and TRBJ2-1, with TRBD2 identical over 9 bases. J was trimmed by 5 bases and V by 4 bases; bases with no gene match: 3. CDR1 is SGHTA and CDR2 is FQGTGA in the germline V gene. The CDR3 consists of 14 residues. The DNA for the CDR3 is TGTGCCAGCAGCTCGGGACTAGCTGACAATGAGCAGTTCTTC. Protein product: CASSSGLADNEQFF.

The chain links TRBV7-9 to TRBJ2-7; 9 nucleotides match TRBD1. This CDR3 has 16 residues. V lost 2 bases and J lost 2; bases outside the gene matches: 7. The germline CDR1 and CDR2 sequences are SEHNR and FQNEAQ (reference sequence). CDR3 coding DNA: TGTGCCAGCAGCTTATCCGGGACAGGGTGGACCTACGAGCAGTACTTC. This codes for CASSLSGTGWTYEQYF.

Here the CDR3 DNA reads TGTGCCAGCTCATCCGACAGTTCCTACGAGCAGTACTTC. Its protein is CASSSDSSYEQYF. The chain links TRBV18 to TRBJ2-7; perhaps TRBD1 as D (5 bases). V gave up 5 bases and J gave up 1 base, with 9 bases separating them. The CDR3 sequence is 13 residues long. Germline V gene lookup returns CDR1 KGHSH and CDR2 LQKENI.

The V gene is TRBV10-3, the J gene TRBJ2-7; weak D call: TRBD1 (6 bases). Trimming took 0 bases from V and 0 from J, leaving 12 bases between them. Germline CDR1 ENHRY, CDR2 SYGVKD. The CDR3 covers 16 residues. In nucleotides, the CDR3 is TGTGCCATCAGTGAGTCCCTCGGACAGAGCTCCTACGAGCAGTACTTC. Translating it yields CAISESLGQSSYEQYF.

The rearrangement joins TRBV28 to TRBJ2-5; 8 bases are shared with TRBD1. Per the germline V gene, CDR1 is MDHEN and CDR2 is SYDVKM. This CDR3 is 14 amino acids long. The V segment lost 10 bases and the J segment 1 base; nucleotides outside the gene matches: 8. The CDR3 here is CATSVGTGQETQYF. In DNA form, the CDR3 reads TGTGCCACATCTGTGGGGACAGGCCAAGAGACCCAGTACTTC. Combining the CDR3 with reference TRBV28 and TRBJ2-5 gives the whole variable domain DVKVTQSSRYLVKRTGEKVFLECVQDMDHENMFWYRQDPGLGLRLIYFSYDVKMKEKGDIPEGYSVSREKKERFSLILESASTNQTSMYLCATSVGTGQETQYFGPGTRLLVL.